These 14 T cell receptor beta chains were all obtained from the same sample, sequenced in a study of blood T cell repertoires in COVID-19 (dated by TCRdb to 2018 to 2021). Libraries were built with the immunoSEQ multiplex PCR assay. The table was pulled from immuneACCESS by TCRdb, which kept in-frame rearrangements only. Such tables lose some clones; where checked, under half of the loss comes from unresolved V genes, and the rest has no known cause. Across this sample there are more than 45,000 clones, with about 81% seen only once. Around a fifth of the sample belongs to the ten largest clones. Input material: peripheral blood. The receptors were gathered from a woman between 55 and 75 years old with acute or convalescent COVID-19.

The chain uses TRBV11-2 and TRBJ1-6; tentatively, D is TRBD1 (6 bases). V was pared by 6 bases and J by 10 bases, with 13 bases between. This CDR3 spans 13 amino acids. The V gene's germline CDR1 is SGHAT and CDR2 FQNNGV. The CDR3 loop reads CASSWTEGSPLHF. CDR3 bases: TGTGCCAGCAGTTGGACAGAGGGCTCACCCCTCCACTTT.

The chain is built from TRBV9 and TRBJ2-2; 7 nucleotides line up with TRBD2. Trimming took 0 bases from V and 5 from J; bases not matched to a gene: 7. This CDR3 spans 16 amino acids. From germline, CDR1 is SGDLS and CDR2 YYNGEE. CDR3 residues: CASSVVSGEITGELFF. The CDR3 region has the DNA TGTGCCAGCAGCGTAGTGAGCGGGGAAATTACCGGGGAGCTGTTTTTT.

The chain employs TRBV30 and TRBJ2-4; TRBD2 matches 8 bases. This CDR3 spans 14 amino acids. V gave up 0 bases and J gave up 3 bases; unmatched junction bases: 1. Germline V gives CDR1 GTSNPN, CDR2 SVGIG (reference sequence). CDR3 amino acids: CAWSVGTSKNIQYF. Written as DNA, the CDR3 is TGTGCCTGGAGTGTAGGGACTAGCAAAAACATTCAGTACTTC.

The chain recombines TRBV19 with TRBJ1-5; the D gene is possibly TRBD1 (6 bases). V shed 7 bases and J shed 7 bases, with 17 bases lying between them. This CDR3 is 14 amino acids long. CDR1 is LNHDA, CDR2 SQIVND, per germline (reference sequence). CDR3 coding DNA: TGTGCCAGTACCCCGGGGGGGCTCCTACAGCCCCAGCATTTT. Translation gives CASTPGGLLQPQHF.

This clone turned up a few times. The DNA for the CDR3 is TGTGCCAGCAGCGTCGGGACAGCCTCCTATAATTCACCCCTCCACTTT. Translating it yields CASSVGTASYNSPLHF. V usage is TRBV9 and J usage is TRBJ1-6, with 7 positions matching TRBD1. The V and J ends lost 2 bases and 0 bases, in that order; junction bases with no gene match: 2. Per germline, CDR1 SGDLS and CDR2 YYNGEE. This CDR3 comprises 16 residues.

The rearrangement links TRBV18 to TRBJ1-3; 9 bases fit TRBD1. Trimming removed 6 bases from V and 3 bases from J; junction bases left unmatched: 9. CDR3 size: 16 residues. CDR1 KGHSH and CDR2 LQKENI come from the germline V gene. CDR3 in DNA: TGTGCCAGCTCTCCGGGACAGGGTCTAGTTGGAAACACCATATATTTT. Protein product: CASSPGQGLVGNTIYF. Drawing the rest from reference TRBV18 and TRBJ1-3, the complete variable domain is NAGVMQNPRHLVRRRGQEARLRCSPMKGHSHVYWYRQLPEEGLKFMVYLQKENIIDESGMPKERFSAEFPKEGPSILRIQQVVRGDSAAYFCASSPGQGLVGNTIYFGEGSWLTVV.

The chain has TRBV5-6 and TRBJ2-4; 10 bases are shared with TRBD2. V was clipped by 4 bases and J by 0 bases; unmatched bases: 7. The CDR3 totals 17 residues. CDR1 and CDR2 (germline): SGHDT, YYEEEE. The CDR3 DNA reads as TGTGCCAGCAGCGTACGGACTAGCGGACTAGCCAAAAACATTCAGTACTTC. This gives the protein CASSVRTSGLAKNIQYF.

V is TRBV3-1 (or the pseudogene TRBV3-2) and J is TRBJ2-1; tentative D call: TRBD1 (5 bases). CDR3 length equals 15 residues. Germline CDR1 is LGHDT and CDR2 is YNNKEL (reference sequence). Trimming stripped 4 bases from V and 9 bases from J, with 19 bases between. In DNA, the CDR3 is TGTGCCAGCAGCCTCGATCTCGTAGTAGGGGTTGAGCAGTTCTTC. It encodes CASSLDLVVGVEQFF.

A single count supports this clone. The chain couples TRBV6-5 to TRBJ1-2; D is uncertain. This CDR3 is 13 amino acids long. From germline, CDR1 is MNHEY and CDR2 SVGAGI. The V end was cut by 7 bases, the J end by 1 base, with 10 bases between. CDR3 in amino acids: CASIRSFNYGYTF. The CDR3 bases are TGTGCCAGCATACGGAGTTTTAACTATGGCTACACCTTC.

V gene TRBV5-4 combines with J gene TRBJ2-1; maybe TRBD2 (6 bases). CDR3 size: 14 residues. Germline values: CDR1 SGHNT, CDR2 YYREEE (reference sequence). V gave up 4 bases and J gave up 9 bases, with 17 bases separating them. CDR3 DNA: TGTGCCAGCAGCATTACGAGGGCCGGGGGTGAGCAGTTCTTC. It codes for CASSITRAGGEQFF.

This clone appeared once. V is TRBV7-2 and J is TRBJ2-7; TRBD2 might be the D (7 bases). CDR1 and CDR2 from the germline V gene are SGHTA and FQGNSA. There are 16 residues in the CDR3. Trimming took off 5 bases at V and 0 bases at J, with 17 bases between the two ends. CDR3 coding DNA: TGTGCCAGCAGCACGGTGGGGGGGCCCCTCTCCTACGAGCAGTACTTC. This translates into CASSTVGGPLSYEQYF. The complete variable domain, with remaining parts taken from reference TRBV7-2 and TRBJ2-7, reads GAGVSQSPSNKVTEKGKDVELRCDPISGHTALYWYRQSLGQGLEFLIYFQGNSAPDKSGLPSDRFSAERTGGSVSTLTIQRTQQEDSAVYLCASSTVGGPLSYEQYFGPGTRLTVT.

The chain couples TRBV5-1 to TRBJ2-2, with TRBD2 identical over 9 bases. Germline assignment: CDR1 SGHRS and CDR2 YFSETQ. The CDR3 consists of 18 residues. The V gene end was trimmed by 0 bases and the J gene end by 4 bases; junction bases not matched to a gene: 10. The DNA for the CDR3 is TGCGCCAGCAGCTTGGGTGATAGCGGGGGCCCGGGCACCGGGGAGCTGTTTTTT. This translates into CASSLGDSGGPGTGELFF.

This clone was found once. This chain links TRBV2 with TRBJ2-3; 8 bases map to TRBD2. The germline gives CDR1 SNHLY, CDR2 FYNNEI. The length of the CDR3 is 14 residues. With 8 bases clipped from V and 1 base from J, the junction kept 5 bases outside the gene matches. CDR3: CASSRGEGTDTQYF. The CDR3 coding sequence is TGTGCCAGCTCGCGGGGGGAAGGCACAGATACGCAGTATTTT.

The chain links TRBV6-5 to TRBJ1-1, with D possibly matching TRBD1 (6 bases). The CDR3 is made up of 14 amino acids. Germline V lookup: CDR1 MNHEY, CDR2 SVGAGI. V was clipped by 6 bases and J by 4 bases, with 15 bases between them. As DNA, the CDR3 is TGTGCCAGCAGACCGACAGGCCTTCTCACTGAAGCTTTCTTT. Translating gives CASRPTGLLTEAFF.